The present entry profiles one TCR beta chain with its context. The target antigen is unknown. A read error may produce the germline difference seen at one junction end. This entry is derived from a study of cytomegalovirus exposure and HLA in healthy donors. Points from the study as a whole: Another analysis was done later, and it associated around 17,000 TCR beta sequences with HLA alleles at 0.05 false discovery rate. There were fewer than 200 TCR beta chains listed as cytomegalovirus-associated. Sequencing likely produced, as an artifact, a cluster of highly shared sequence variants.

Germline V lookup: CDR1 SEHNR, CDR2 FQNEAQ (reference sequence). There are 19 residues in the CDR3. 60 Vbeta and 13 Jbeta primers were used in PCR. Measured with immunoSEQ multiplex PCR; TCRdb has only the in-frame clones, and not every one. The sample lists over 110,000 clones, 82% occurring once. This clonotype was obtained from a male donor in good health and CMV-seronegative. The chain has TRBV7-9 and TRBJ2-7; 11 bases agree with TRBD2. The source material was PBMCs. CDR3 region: CSSSLRGGLAGGSLGEQYF. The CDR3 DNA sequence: TGTTCCAGCAGCTTAAGGGGAGGACTAGCGGGTGGCTCCCTCGGCGAGCAGTACTTC.